One T cell receptor beta chain is described in this entry. This clonotype was detected ten times or more. What this receptor recognizes is not known. It has no much larger one-base neighbor in the sample; base qualities were not kept. The data stem from a study of T cells in Graves' hyperthyroidism and ophthalmopathy (dated by TCRdb to between 2018 and 2021). About the study as a whole: Peripheral blood was sampled at the time of initial diagnosis, prior to any treatment. A discovery cohort of about 95 patients, 43 with Graves' ophthalmopathy and under 60 with stable Graves' hyperthyroidism, was used to find distinguishing TCR V-J signatures. After blood sampling, hyperthyroidism patients were treated with methimazole at a starting dose of 30 mg daily, and ophthalmopathy patients were treated with high-dose intravenous methylprednisolone. The roughly 94 discovery patients were randomly divided into training and test sets at a 7:3 ratio. TCR Vbeta CDR3 sequencing of approximately 140 peripheral blood samples (approximately 44 ophthalmopathy, about 74 hyperthyroidism and approximately 17 progressor patients) is reported in the paper. Prospective prediction of ophthalmopathy was tested in an independent validation cohort consisting of some 20 hyperthyroidism patients and 15 to 17 patients who later progressed to ophthalmopathy. In addition, the study compared T-cell repertoires in thyroid tissue and in blood from several Graves' hyperthyroidism patients.

The TCR beta CDR3 regions were amplified from RNA transcripts. The first round of RT-PCR for the TCR CDR3 was performed with the HTBI primer set and the Qiagen OneStep RT-PCR kit. Libraries were constructed in a second round of multiplex PCR, after which size selection and purification were performed. Sequencing of the libraries was done on an Illumina HiSeq2000 using paired-end 100 bp reads. Per the original workflow: SOAPnuke was used to process the raw data, removing reads that contained adapters or uncalled bases, had a mean Phred below 15, or lacked an exact match to the constant primer or identifier. High-quality paired reads were merged using COPE v1.2.5, and each unique nucleotide sequence was defined as a clonotype. MiTCR v1.1 was used to align the clonotypes against IMGT TRBV, TRBD and TRBJ reference segments. Analysis was restricted to V-J combinations with a frequency above 0.0001, which covered roughly 99% of repertoires. The TCS score was defined as the ratio of F50 (clonal expansion) to E x V (chaos), calculated using BLOSUM62-based TCRdist between CDR3 peptides within each V-J. Welch's t-statistics and random forest reduced roughly 530 V-J features to about 13, which were used in a naive Bayes classifier (R e1071). TCRdb ran its own pipeline on the public reads, namely fastp trimming at Q25 and MiXCR clone calling, and kept in-frame beta chains. Entries that share a CDR3 protein sequence are merged under the most common genes and DNA. The V and J calls were not made by the authors but by TCRdb's processing. This sample lists fewer than 400,000 distinct CDR3 sequences; around 15% were detected once. 25% to 30% of the sample lies in the top ten.

CDR1 and CDR2 were assigned from the germline V gene (reference sequence) as LGHDT and YNNKEL. Trimming takes 4 bases from V and 11 bases from J, and the germline ends sit 20 bases apart. The CDR3 contains 14 residues, cysteine and phenylalanine counted. Only the CDR3 DNA stays, 42 bases, in frame from base 1. Broader findings and caveats from the paper: A model built on a 13 V-J signature distinguished ophthalmopathy from stable hyperthyroidism, reaching about 89% sensitivity and 81.08% specificity in cross-validation and 80%/75% in testing. Most expanded thyroid clonotypes (frequency above 0.001) were also found in blood, which suggests that blood repertoires may mirror thyroid immune responses. In validation, the model predicted progression to ophthalmopathy a median of around six months before onset, with about 70% sensitivity and almost 75% specificity. No statistical method was used to fix the sample size in advance, and group allocation was not hidden from the investigators.

Ophthalmopathy patients had moderately to severely active disease, with a Clinical Activity Score of 3 or more, a NOSPECS grade of 4 or more, and a disease duration of less than 3 months. The study excluded patients with uncontrolled infections, other autoimmune diseases, pregnancy or lactation. Diagnoses were established on the basis of clinical symptoms, serum thyroxine and TRAb, thyroid ultrasound, and orbital computed tomography. Ficoll-Paque density gradient centrifugation was used to isolate PBMCs from 8 to 10 ml of fresh peripheral blood. Trizol reagent was used to extract total RNA, and RNA quality was then checked on an Agilent 2100 Bioanalyzer.

Input material: blood. The TCR was taken from a man aged 50 to 59 with Graves' ophthalmopathy. The chain is encoded by TRBV3-1 joined to TRBJ1-1, and possibly TRBD1, on 6 matching bases. The CDR3 is CASSPETGHFEAFF. The nucleotide sequence reads as follows: TGTGCCAGCAGCCCTGAAACGGGACATTTTGAGGCTTTCTTT.